The 29 T cell receptor beta chains given below trace back to one sample, sequenced in a study of blood T cell repertoires in COVID-19. Sequencing used immunoSEQ multiplex PCR; TCRdb keeps in-frame clones, though not all of them. The table records over 450,000 clones, roughly nine tenths of them present only once. The sequencing input was peripheral blood. These receptors originate from a man younger than 35 with COVID-19, enrolled during active disease.

The chain employs TRBV5-1 and TRBJ2-3; D remains unclear. The CDR3 sequence is 14 residues long. Germline values: CDR1 SGHRS, CDR2 YFSETQ. V lost 0 bases and J 6 bases, leaving 11 bases between the germline ends. The CDR3 DNA follows: TGCGCCAGCAGCTTGGGTCCGAACCAGGATACGCAGTATTTT. Protein: CASSLGPNQDTQYF.

DNA for the CDR3: TGTGCCAGCAGCCCCATGGAGGGGGCGCGGTCAGAGACCCAGTACTTC. Its translation: CASSPMEGARSETQYF. The rearrangement links TRBV7-6 to TRBJ2-5; a weak D match, TRBD1 (7 bases). Germline values: CDR1 SGHVS, CDR2 FNYEAQ. The CDR3 consists of 16 residues. V lost 5 bases to trimming and J lost 4 bases, with 20 bases between them.

The chain joins TRBV5-1 to TRBJ2-5; 8 bases match TRBD2. Per germline, CDR1 SGHRS and CDR2 YFSETQ. Unmatched junction bases numbered 4, after V lost 4 bases and J lost 2 bases. The CDR3 contains 14 residues. As DNA, the CDR3 is TGCGCCAGCAGCGCTGTAGCGGGGCAAGAGACCCAGTACTTC. It encodes CASSAVAGQETQYF. Supplemented by reference TRBV5-1 and TRBJ2-5, the full variable domain reads KAGVTQTPRYLIKTRGQQVTLSCSPISGHRSVSWYQQTPGQGLQFLFEYFSETQRNKGNFPGRFSGRQFSNSRSEMNVSTLELGDSALYLCASSAVAGQETQYFGPGTRLLVL.

This clone is a singleton in its sample. This chain uses TRBV5-4 with TRBJ1-4; D unresolved. Germline V lookup: CDR1 SGHNT, CDR2 YYREEE (reference sequence). V lost 1 base and J 12 bases, leaving 13 bases between the germline ends. This CDR3 spans 13 amino acids. CDR3 loop: CASSLRGISELFF. The CDR3 nucleotides read TGTGCCAGCAGCTTGCGAGGGATTTCAGAACTGTTTTTT.

The chain combines TRBV7-2 with TRBJ2-7; a weak D match, TRBD1 (6 bases). There are 14 residues in the CDR3. V lost 5 bases and J lost 3, with 14 bases in between. CDR1 and CDR2 from the germline V gene are SGHTA and FQGNSA. In nucleotides, the CDR3 is TGTGCCAGCAGCCCTACAGGGTATAACTACGAGCAGTACTTC. This codes for CASSPTGYNYEQYF.

This chain links TRBV5-4 with TRBJ1-2, with D uncertain. Germline lookup yields CDR1 SGHNT and CDR2 YYREEE (reference sequence). Trimming pared 4 bases from V and 5 bases from J, leaving 9 bases between. CDR3 length: 12 amino acids. In nucleotides, the CDR3 is TGTGCCAGCAGCGACGGGAGATATGGCTACACCTTC. Amino acid sequence: CASSDGRYGYTF.

J is TRBJ2-3 and V is TRBV11-1; 9 nucleotides align to TRBD1. J was trimmed by 5 bases and V by 5 bases; bases with no gene match: 8. This CDR3 region has 15 residues. Germline lookup yields CDR1 SGHAT and CDR2 FQDESV (reference sequence). CDR3 in DNA: TGTGCCAGCAGCCCCCGACAGGGGGAGGTAGATACGCAGTATTTT. This gives the protein CASSPRQGEVDTQYF.

The chain has TRBV30 and TRBJ2-4, with D possibly TRBD2 on 7 matching bases. The CDR3 runs to 17 residues. With 1 base removed from V and 7 bases from J, the gap between germline ends came to 23 bases. Germline V CDR1 and CDR2: GTSNPN, SVGIG (reference sequence). CDR3 sequence (DNA): TGTGCCTGGAGTGAAGGGTTAGGGGGGGTCCATGGGAACATTCAGTACTTC. Translating it yields CAWSEGLGGVHGNIQYF. Full variable domain (remainder filled in from reference TRBV30 and TRBJ2-4): SQTIHQWPATLVQPVGSPLSLECTVEGTSNPNLYWYRQAAGRGLQLLFYSVGIGQISSEVPQNLSASRPQDRQFILSSKKLLLSDSGFYLCAWSEGLGGVHGNIQYFGAGTRLSVL.

This sequence joins TRBV6-2 or TRBV6-3 and TRBJ1-1; D possibly corresponds to TRBD1 (6 bases). The CDR3 loop spans 12 amino acids. Deletions cut 4 bases from V and 5 bases from J, with 8 bases between. Germline V gene sequence: CDR1 MNHEY, CDR2 SVGEGT. CDR3 in amino acids: CASSLQGTEAFF. The CDR3 bases are TGTGCCAGCAGTTTACAGGGAACTGAAGCTTTCTTT.

This clone was seen a single time. J is TRBJ2-1 and V is TRBV2, with a possible D match to TRBD2 (6 bases). Trimming pared 7 bases from V and 4 bases from J, leaving 14 bases between. Per germline, CDR1 SNHLY and CDR2 FYNNEI. CDR3 length: 14 amino acids. CDR3 nucleotides: TGTGCCAGCACCCTAGATAGCGGATACAATGAGCAGTTCTTC. Translation gives CASTLDSGYNEQFF.

This clone was observed a single time. The V and J genes are TRBV2 and TRBJ1-3, with no clear D. From germline, CDR1 is SNHLY and CDR2 FYNNEI. Trimming took off 8 bases at V and 0 bases at J, with 11 bases between the two ends. There are 14 residues in the CDR3. This CDR3 is CASREGTSGNTIYF. The CDR3 DNA follows: TGTGCCAGCCGGGAGGGAACCTCTGGAAACACCATATATTTT.

The chain has TRBV27 and TRBJ1-1, with D possibly matching TRBD1 (5 bases). The CDR3 loop spans 16 amino acids. Trimming shortened V by 3 bases and J by 3 bases, and 17 bases separated the two germline ends. Per the germline V gene, CDR1 is MNHEY and CDR2 is SMNVEV (reference sequence). The CDR3 is CASSFAWGGRDTEAFF. CDR3 nucleotide sequence: TGTGCCAGCAGTTTCGCCTGGGGGGGTCGGGACACTGAAGCTTTCTTT.

The rearrangement joins TRBV29-1 to TRBJ1-2; TRBD1 aligns across 8 bases. The CDR3 consists of 13 residues. From germline, CDR1 is SQVTM and CDR2 ANQGSEA. Trimming cost V 8 bases and J 1 base; bases outside gene matches: 6. The CDR3 spells CSYQTGVNYGYTF. In DNA form, the CDR3 reads TGCAGCTACCAGACAGGGGTTAACTATGGCTACACCTTC.

This clone occurred once. J is TRBJ1-2 and V is TRBV20-1; D uncertain. The V gene lost 3 bases and the J gene lost 0 bases, with 11 bases spanning the gap. Germline lookup yields CDR1 DFQATT and CDR2 SNEGSKA (reference sequence). The CDR3 length is 14 residues. CDR3 bases: TGCAGTGCTAGTATGAGAGAGACTAACTATGGCTACACCTTC. Its translation: CSASMRETNYGYTF.

J is TRBJ2-3 and V is TRBV20-1; 8 bases align to TRBD2. The CDR3 consists of 15 residues. Trimming took 3 bases from V and 0 from J; bases not matched to a gene: 5. CDR1 and CDR2 (germline): DFQATT, SNEGSKA (reference sequence). CDR3 amino acids: CSASLLAASTDTQYF. The CDR3 DNA follows: TGCAGTGCTAGTTTACTAGCGGCTAGCACAGATACGCAGTATTTT.

The chain employs TRBV6-5 and TRBJ1-2; TRBD1 matches 9 bases. The CDR3 contains 13 residues. V trimming: 7 bases; J trimming: 8 bases; junction bases outside the gene matches: 8. CDR1 MNHEY and CDR2 SVGAGI come from the germline V gene. The CDR3 coding sequence is TGTGCCAGCACCCGGGACAGGGCCCGCGGCTACACCTTC. It is translated as CASTRDRARGYTF.

CDR3 DNA sequence: TGTGCCAGTAGTGCCCGACAGATGTATGGCTACACCTTC. It codes for CASSARQMYGYTF. The chain carries TRBV19 and TRBJ1-2, with D possibly matching TRBD1 (5 bases). Germline V gene sequence: CDR1 LNHDA, CDR2 SQIVND (reference sequence). V lost 5 bases and J lost 5, with 12 bases in between. CDR3 length: 13 amino acids.

The chain employs TRBV5-1 and TRBJ2-7, with D perhaps TRBD2 (5 bases). Germline lookup yields CDR1 SGHRS and CDR2 YFSETQ. This CDR3 region has 15 residues. Trimming left V 0 bases short and J 2 bases short, with 12 bases between. CDR3 in DNA: TGCGCCAGCAGCTTGGTGGTAGCGTCAACCTACGAGCAGTACTTC. Protein sequence: CASSLVVASTYEQYF. The whole variable domain, remainder taken from reference TRBV5-1 and TRBJ2-7, is KAGVTQTPRYLIKTRGQQVTLSCSPISGHRSVSWYQQTPGQGLQFLFEYFSETQRNKGNFPGRFSGRQFSNSRSEMNVSTLELGDSALYLCASSLVVASTYEQYFGPGTRLTVT.

This clone was found a few times. This rearrangement joins TRBV5-8 to TRBJ1-2; D remains ambiguous. CDR3 length: 13 amino acids. The germline gives CDR1 SGHTS, CDR2 YDEGEE. V was trimmed by 2 bases and J by 3 bases, leaving 8 bases between them. In nucleotides, the CDR3 is TGTGCCAGCAGCTTATCCCAGTACTATGGCTACACCTTC. Translation gives CASSLSQYYGYTF. The full variable domain, rest sourced from reference TRBV5-8 and TRBJ1-2, is EAGVTQSPTHLIKTRGQQATLRCSPISGHTSVYWYQQALGLGLQFLLWYDEGEERNRGNFPPRFSGRQFPNYSSELNVNALELEDSALYLCASSLSQYYGYTFGSGTRLTVV.

The V and J genes are TRBV6-5 and TRBJ2-5; 10 positions match TRBD1. The CDR3 length is 13 residues. Trimming at V came to 2 bases and at J to 7 bases, leaving 1 base not matched to a gene. CDR1 is MNHEY and CDR2 is SVGAGI in the germline V gene. CDR3 nucleotide sequence: TGTGCCAGCAGTTACGGGACAGGGGTGACCCAGTACTTC. It specifies CASSYGTGVTQYF.

CDR3: CASSPLAGHEQYF. The CDR3 bases are TGTGCCAGCAGCCCATTGGCTGGCCACGAGCAGTACTTC. The rearrangement links TRBV27 to TRBJ2-7; D gene ambiguous. The CDR3 covers 13 residues. V lost 6 bases to trimming and J lost 5 bases, with 14 bases between them. Germline values: CDR1 MNHEY, CDR2 SMNVEV (reference sequence).

The chain recombines TRBV5-1 with TRBJ2-5, with 11 positions matching TRBD2. The V and J ends lost 3 bases and 4 bases, in that order; junction bases with no gene match: 8. Germline CDR1 and CDR2: SGHRS and YFSETQ. The CDR3 runs to 16 residues. In nucleotides, the CDR3 is TGCGCCAGCAGCTGGCCCCTAGCGGGGGGAGCAGAGACCCAGTACTTC. Translated, it gives CASSWPLAGGAETQYF.

The rearrangement joins TRBV5-1 to TRBJ1-1; 7 bases line up with TRBD1. Germline trimming cut 4 bases from V and 1 base from J; bases unmatched to any gene: 4. CDR1 is SGHRS and CDR2 is YFSETQ in the germline V gene. This CDR3 has 14 amino acids. The DNA of the CDR3 is TGCGCCAGCAGCATAGGACAGGCGAACACTGAAGCTTTCTTT. This gives the protein CASSIGQANTEAFF.

This sequence joins TRBV5-1 and TRBJ2-7; 7 nucleotides match TRBD1. CDR3 length: 13 residues. With V trimmed by 2 bases and J by 4 bases, 3 bases remained unmatched. Looked up from germline, CDR1 is SGHRS and CDR2 is YFSETQ. The CDR3 reads CASSLHRGYEQYF. CDR3 in DNA: TGCGCCAGCAGCTTACACAGGGGATACGAGCAGTACTTC.

The gene calls are TRBV5-4 and TRBJ1-4; D ambiguous. The CDR3 is made up of 14 amino acids. The germline V and J ends were trimmed by 5 bases and 3 bases, with 11 bases remaining between them. Germline V gene lookup returns CDR1 SGHNT and CDR2 YYREEE (reference sequence). The CDR3 DNA is TGTGCCAGCAGGCCGGCGGGGTCTAATGAAAAACTGTTTTTT. It specifies CASRPAGSNEKLFF.

This chain connects TRBV5-6 to TRBJ2-5; TRBD2 might be the D (5 bases). Per germline, CDR1 SGHDT and CDR2 YYEEEE. This CDR3 region has 15 residues. V was cut by 2 bases and J by 5 bases, with 16 bases left in between. CDR3 loop: CASSFLGPREETQYF. CDR3 sequence (DNA): TGTGCCAGCAGCTTTCTAGGCCCGAGGGAGGAGACCCAGTACTTC. Full variable domain (remainder filled in from reference TRBV5-6 and TRBJ2-5): DAGVTQSPTHLIKTRGQQVTLRCSPKSGHDTVSWYQQALGQGPQFIFQYYEEEERQRGNFPDRFSGHQFPNYSSELNVNALLLGDSALYLCASSFLGPREETQYFGPGTRLLVL.

J is TRBJ1-2 and V is TRBV29-1; TRBD1 aligns across 9 bases. V lost 6 bases, J lost 8 bases, and 10 bases stayed unmatched. From germline, CDR1 is SQVTM and CDR2 ANQGSEA. The CDR3 totals 13 residues. The CDR3: CSVRWGTGHGYTF. In DNA, the CDR3 is TGCAGCGTCCGATGGGGGACAGGGCACGGCTACACCTTC.

The gene calls are TRBV18 and TRBJ2-5; D is possibly TRBD1 (5 bases). This CDR3 is built from 13 residues. The germline V and J ends were trimmed by 3 bases and 7 bases, with 12 bases remaining between them. The germline gives CDR1 KGHSH, CDR2 LQKENI. The CDR3 reads CASSPLDTGTQYF. CDR3 DNA: TGTGCCAGCTCACCCCTTGACACAGGGACCCAGTACTTC.

V and J are TRBV9 and TRBJ2-3; 14 nucleotides line up with TRBD2. CDR3 length: 16 residues. The V gene end was trimmed by 4 bases and the J gene end by 12 bases; junction bases not matched to a gene: 13. The germline V gene encodes CDR1 SGDLS and CDR2 YYNGEE. CDR3 nucleotide sequence: TGTGCCAGCAGCACCCGGACTAGCGGGAGGACCAATCTCCAGTATTTT. Its translation: CASSTRTSGRTNLQYF. The whole variable domain, filled in from reference TRBV9 and TRBJ2-3, reads DSGVTQTPKHLITATGQRVTLRCSPRSGDLSVYWYQQSLDQGLQFLIQYYNGEERAKGNILERFSAQQFPDLHSELNLSSLELGDSALYFCASSTRTSGRTNLQYFGPGTRLTVL.